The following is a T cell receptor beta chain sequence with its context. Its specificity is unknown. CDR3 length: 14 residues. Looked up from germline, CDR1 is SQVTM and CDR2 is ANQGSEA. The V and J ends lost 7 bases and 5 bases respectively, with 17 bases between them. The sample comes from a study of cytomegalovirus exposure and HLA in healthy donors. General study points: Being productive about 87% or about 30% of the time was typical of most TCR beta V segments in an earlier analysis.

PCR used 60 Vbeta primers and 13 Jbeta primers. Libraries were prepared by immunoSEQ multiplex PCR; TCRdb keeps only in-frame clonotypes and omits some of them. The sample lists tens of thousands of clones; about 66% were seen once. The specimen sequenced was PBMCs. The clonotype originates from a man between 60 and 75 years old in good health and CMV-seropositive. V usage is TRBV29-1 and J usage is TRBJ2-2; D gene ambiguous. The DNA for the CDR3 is TGCAGCGGGCGACACCCTTCACCTACCGGGGAGCTGTTTTTT. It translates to CSGRHPSPTGELFF.